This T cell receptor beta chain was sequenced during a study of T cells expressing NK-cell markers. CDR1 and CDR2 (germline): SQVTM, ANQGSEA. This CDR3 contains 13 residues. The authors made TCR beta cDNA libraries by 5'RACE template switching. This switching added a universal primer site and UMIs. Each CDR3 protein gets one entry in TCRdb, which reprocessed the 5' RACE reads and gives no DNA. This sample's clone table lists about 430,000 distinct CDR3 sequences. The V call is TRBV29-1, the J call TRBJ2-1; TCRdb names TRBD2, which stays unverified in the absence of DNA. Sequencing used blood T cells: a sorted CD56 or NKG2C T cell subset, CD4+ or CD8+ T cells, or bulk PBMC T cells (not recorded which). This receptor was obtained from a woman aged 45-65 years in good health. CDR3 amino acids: CSVAGTSRNEQFF.